The 25 T cell receptor beta chains given below trace back to one sample, sequenced in a study of blood T cell repertoires in COVID-19. Generated by immunoSEQ multiplex PCR, the TCRdb table keeps only in-frame clones and is missing some. The table lists 150,000 to 200,000 clones, approximately 83% of them singletons. The sample taken for sequencing was peripheral blood. The origin of the receptors is a man in his 70s with active or convalescent COVID-19.

This chain connects TRBV28 to TRBJ2-7; TRBD1 matches at 9 bases. Germline trimming cut 4 bases from V and 4 bases from J; bases unmatched to any gene: 8. Germline V gives CDR1 MDHEN, CDR2 SYDVKM. The CDR3 extends over 15 amino acids. CDR3 protein: CASSSPGTGKYEQYF. CDR3 bases: TGTGCCAGCAGTTCGCCAGGGACAGGGAAGTACGAGCAGTACTTC. Supplemented by reference TRBV28 and TRBJ2-7, the full variable domain reads DVKVTQSSRYLVKRTGEKVFLECVQDMDHENMFWYRQDPGLGLRLIYFSYDVKMKEKGDIPEGYSVSREKKERFSLILESASTNQTSMYLCASSSPGTGKYEQYFGPGTRLTVT.

The V call is TRBV6-5, the J call TRBJ1-1; possibly TRBD1 for D (5 bases). V was cut by 6 bases and J by 4 bases, with 18 bases left in between. This CDR3 is built from 15 residues. In germline, CDR1 is MNHEY, CDR2 SVGAGI. CDR3 protein: CASSTDRRITTEAFF. CDR3 bases: TGTGCCAGCAGCACCGACAGAAGGATCACCACTGAAGCTTTCTTT.

The chain employs TRBV15 and TRBJ1-1; D is uncertain. Germline V gene lookup returns CDR1 LNHNV and CDR2 YYDKDF (reference sequence). V lost 2 bases and J lost 0, with 10 bases in between. CDR3 length: 15 residues. Here the CDR3 DNA reads TGTGCCACCAGCAGATTCGGGTCGTTGAACACTGAAGCTTTCTTT. Its translation: CATSRFGSLNTEAFF.

This clone appeared a few times. The chain couples TRBV27 to TRBJ1-5, with 7 bases that match TRBD1. Germline V gene data show CDR1 as MNHEY and CDR2 as SMNVEV (reference sequence). V was clipped by 6 bases and J by 13 bases; unmatched bases: 15. This CDR3 contains 14 residues. CDR3 amino acids: CASSPWDRAQIQHF. In DNA, the CDR3 is TGTGCCAGCAGCCCCTGGGACAGAGCCCAAATTCAGCATTTT.

This CDR3 is CASSYSPAPGGETQYF. The CDR3 region has the DNA TGTGCCAGCAGTTACTCGCCGGCCCCCGGAGGAGAGACCCAGTACTTC. The chain recombines TRBV6-5 with TRBJ2-5; tentatively, D is TRBD2 (5 bases). Trimming removed 0 bases at V and 4 bases at J, with 15 bases between. The CDR3 is 16 residues long. Per the germline V gene, CDR1 is MNHEY and CDR2 is SVGAGI.

The rearrangement joins TRBV18 to TRBJ1-6; TRBD1 agrees at 8 bases. Losses at the gene ends were 3 bases for V and 14 bases for J; bases not matched to a gene: 15. Germline V CDR1 and CDR2: KGHSH, LQKENI. The CDR3 sequence is 16 residues long. The CDR3 region has the DNA TGTGCCAGCTCACCCTCCGGGACAGGAGGGATGGTGGCCCTCCACTTT. Its translation is CASSPSGTGGMVALHF.

The J gene is TRBJ2-1, the V gene TRBV20-1, with 8 bases aligning to TRBD1. The junction had 8 bases not matched to a gene; V was cut back by 3 bases and J by 7 bases. Germline assignment: CDR1 DFQATT and CDR2 SNEGSKA (reference sequence). The CDR3 totals 14 residues. CDR3 protein: CSASRQGAGNEQFF. DNA for the CDR3: TGCAGTGCTAGTCGCCAGGGGGCTGGGAATGAGCAGTTCTTC.

V usage is TRBV27 and J usage is TRBJ2-7, with D perhaps TRBD1 (6 bases). The CDR3 spans 11 residues. With 8 bases removed from V and 4 bases from J, the gap between germline ends came to 9 bases. Per the germline V gene, CDR1 is MNHEY and CDR2 is SMNVEV (reference sequence). For the CDR3, the DNA is TGTGCCAGCTCAGGGGAGTACGAGCAGTACTTC. Its protein is CASSGEYEQYF.

This chain joins TRBV15 and TRBJ1-2; D is undetermined. The CDR3 runs to 13 residues. The ends were cut back, 3 bases at V and 4 bases at J, with 9 bases in the middle. Germline V gene lookup returns CDR1 LNHNV and CDR2 YYDKDF (reference sequence). The CDR3 DNA reads as TGTGCCACCAGCAGCGGGAACTTCTATGGCTACACCTTC. Translation gives CATSSGNFYGYTF.

V usage is TRBV6-1 and J usage is TRBJ1-5, with D uncertain. V lost 2 bases and J 1 base, leaving 18 bases between the germline ends. The CDR3 totals 18 residues. Germline CDR1 MNHNS, CDR2 SASEGT. The CDR3 DNA reads TGTGCCAGCAGTGAATATGGCCCCGAGGGATTGAGCAATCAGCCCCAGCATTTT. As protein: CASSEYGPEGLSNQPQHF.

V is TRBV7-2 and J is TRBJ1-3; maybe TRBD1 (6 bases). CDR3 size: 17 residues. Between the trimmed V and J ends, which lost 1 base and 0 bases, there was a span of 13 bases. In germline, CDR1 is SGHTA, CDR2 FQGNSA. The CDR3 protein is CASSLVAGDYSGNTIYF. The CDR3 DNA is TGTGCCAGCAGCTTAGTGGCAGGGGACTACTCTGGAAACACCATATATTTT.

J is TRBJ1-2 and V is TRBV28; D gene unclear. Germline CDR1 is MDHEN and CDR2 is SYDVKM. The CDR3 runs to 14 residues. Trimming removed 7 bases at V and 1 base at J, with 13 bases between. CDR3: CASKDSDINYGYTF. The DNA for the CDR3 is TGTGCCAGCAAAGATTCCGACATTAACTATGGCTACACCTTC.

This clone was counted once. V and J are TRBV5-1 and TRBJ2-4; 7 nucleotides agree with TRBD1. V lost 4 bases to trimming and J lost 1 base; unmatched junction nucleotides: 5. CDR3 size: 15 residues. CDR1 SGHRS and CDR2 YFSETQ come from the germline V gene. The CDR3 protein is CASSLSTGAKNIQYF. The CDR3 nucleotides read TGCGCCAGCAGCCTTTCGACAGGGGCCAAAAACATTCAGTACTTC.

The chain recombines TRBV5-1 with TRBJ2-2, with TRBD1 matching 8 bases. The V gene end was trimmed by 3 bases and the J gene end by 5 bases; junction bases not matched to a gene: 9. The germline CDR1 and CDR2 sequences are SGHRS and YFSETQ. There are 16 residues in the CDR3. CDR3 nucleotides: TGCGCCAGCAGCTCACATCGGACAGGGTATACCGGGGAGCTGTTTTTT. Its translation: CASSSHRTGYTGELFF.

The gene calls are TRBV7-2 and TRBJ1-2; TRBD1 matches 8 bases. CDR3 length: 13 amino acids. CDR1 and CDR2 from the germline V gene are SGHTA and FQGNSA. V gave up 2 bases and J gave up 8 bases; unmatched junction bases: 4. The CDR3 spells CASSLRQGSGYTF. CDR3 nucleotides: TGTGCCAGCAGCTTAAGACAGGGGAGCGGCTACACCTTC.

The gene calls are TRBV10-2 and TRBJ1-5, with 7 bases aligning to TRBD1. The CDR3 extends over 14 amino acids. Germline values: CDR1 WSHSY, CDR2 SAAADI. Losses at the gene ends were 7 bases for V and 7 bases for J; bases not matched to a gene: 10. The CDR3 loop is CASNPGDSSQPQHF. CDR3 bases: TGCGCCAGCAATCCCGGGGACAGCTCCCAGCCCCAGCATTTT.

The chain links TRBV12-5 to TRBJ2-1; TRBD1 aligns across 7 bases. With 0 bases clipped from V and 0 bases from J, the junction kept 2 bases outside the gene matches. CDR1 and CDR2 from the germline V gene are LGHNT and FRNRAP. The CDR3 has 16 amino acids. DNA for the CDR3: TGTGCTAGTGGTTTGGTATGGGACAGCTCCTACAATGAGCAGTTCTTC. Amino acid sequence: CASGLVWDSSYNEQFF.

The sample holds one count of this clone. The chain links TRBV2 to TRBJ2-7; D is perhaps TRBD1 (5 bases). Trimming stripped 6 bases from V and 0 bases from J, with 12 bases between. Germline loops: CDR1 SNHLY, CDR2 FYNNEI. The CDR3 is 14 residues long. CDR3 in amino acids: CASRGPLSSYEQYF. In nucleotides, the CDR3 is TGTGCCAGCAGGGGGCCGCTCAGCTCCTACGAGCAGTACTTC.

The genes are TRBV28 and TRBJ1-5; possibly TRBD1 for D (5 bases). V lost 3 bases and J lost 7, with 16 bases in between. This CDR3 is built from 15 residues. Per germline, CDR1 MDHEN and CDR2 SYDVKM. Here the CDR3 reads CASSLWGESDQPQHF. The DNA for the CDR3 is TGTGCCAGCAGTTTGTGGGGGGAGTCAGACCAGCCCCAGCATTTT.

V is TRBV5-6 and J is TRBJ2-1, with 12 bases lining up with TRBD2. The CDR3 spans 16 residues. J gave up 2 bases and V 5 bases, and 5 bases lay outside the gene matches. The germline V gene has CDR1 SGHDT and CDR2 YYEEEE. The DNA of the CDR3 is TGTGCCAGCAGACCGACTAGCGGGGGACCCTACAATGAGCAGTTCTTC. Encoded protein: CASRPTSGGPYNEQFF.

The chain links TRBV27 to TRBJ2-1; 16 bases match TRBD2. V shed 3 bases and J 7 bases; nucleotides not matched to a gene: 9. Germline V gene lookup returns CDR1 MNHEY and CDR2 SMNVEV (reference sequence). The CDR3 length is 18 residues. CDR3 protein: CASSFRGLAGGPRNEQFF. The DNA of the CDR3 is TGTGCCAGCAGTTTTCGGGGACTAGCGGGAGGGCCGCGGAATGAGCAGTTCTTC.

The J gene is TRBJ2-2, the V gene TRBV4-3, with no clear D. The CDR3 sequence is 13 residues long. Germline V CDR1 and CDR2: LGHNA, YSLEER. V was clipped by 4 bases and J by 7 bases, with 10 bases between them. The CDR3 loop reads CASSPQRFGELFF. In DNA form, the CDR3 reads TGCGCCAGCAGCCCCCAGCGTTTCGGGGAGCTGTTTTTT.

This chain uses TRBV7-2 with TRBJ1-3; D remains ambiguous. Germline CDR1 is SGHTA and CDR2 is FQGNSA. The V and J ends lost 2 bases and 9 bases respectively, with 14 bases between them. The CDR3 covers 14 residues. The CDR3 loop is CASSLNWAGGTIYF. CDR3 in DNA: TGTGCCAGCAGCTTAAACTGGGCTGGTGGCACCATATATTTT.

In nucleotides, the CDR3 is TGTGCCAGCAGCTTGGGTGAGGGGGACAGTCAAGAGACCCAGTACTTC. Translating gives CASSLGEGDSQETQYF. V usage is TRBV5-8 and J usage is TRBJ2-5; 7 bases agree with TRBD1. V gave up 0 bases and J gave up 2 bases; unmatched junction bases: 7. Germline loops: CDR1 SGHTS, CDR2 YDEGEE. The CDR3 length is 16 residues.

The V gene is TRBV11-2, the J gene TRBJ2-1, with D possibly being TRBD1 (5 bases). The CDR3 has 17 amino acids. The germline CDR1 and CDR2 sequences are SGHAT and FQNNGV. V was clipped by 5 bases and J by 10 bases, with 27 bases between them. The CDR3 DNA is TGTGCCAGCAGCCTTGGGGCAGCTCGCACCATTGGAAAAGAGCAGTTCTTC. The encoded protein is CASSLGAARTIGKEQFF.